Following are 2 T cell receptor beta chains from one sample sequenced in a study of tumor-infiltrating lymphocytes in primary liver carcinoma. Unsorted bulk tissue (about 18-32 mg) underwent RNA and DNA co-extraction. The authors made TCR beta cDNA from 500 ng total RNA with a constant-region primer. Three-round nested multiplex PCR performed with slightly modified ARM-PCR produced the TCR beta libraries. With TRBV1-TRBV30 forward primers and a C-beta reverse primer, the first two PCR rounds were run for approximately 9 cycles each. TCRdb re-analysed the multiplex PCR reads in MiXCR, keeping a single row per CDR3 protein. The sample records approximately 100,000 distinct CDR3 sequences, about 70% being singletons. The sample consisted of liver tumor tissue from sampling region 2. Subset indicated: tumor region T2, inferior pole. These receptors were obtained from a woman aged 55-69 years with primary liver carcinoma and hepatitis B virus infection.

Notes on this clonotype: A much larger clone is a single base away; this may be a read error. The CDR3 here is CASMVPGANEQLF. CDR3 DNA sequence: TGTGCCAGCATGGTCCCCGGGGCCAATGAGCAGCTCTTC. The chain recombines TRBV28 with TRBJ2-1; either TRBD1 or TRBD2 may supply D (5 bases each). From germline, CDR1 is MDHEN and CDR2 SYDVKM. The CDR3 is made up of 13 amino acids.

Remarks on this clonotype: The germline gene is not matched at one end of the junction; a read error may be the cause. This rearrangement joins TRBV28 to TRBJ2-5; D may be TRBD1 (5 bases). CDR3 length: 14 amino acids. Germline V lookup: CDR1 MDHEN, CDR2 SYDVKM. The CDR3 region has the DNA TGTGTCAGCAGTTTGGGTGGGGCGGTGAAGACCCAGTACTTC. Residues: CVSSLGGAVKTQYF.